What follows is one T cell receptor beta chain and its context. TCRdb processed the 5' RACE reads anew with MiXCR; each CDR3 protein has one entry. Among approximately 350,000 distinct CDR3 sequences listed, around 27% were seen once. The data stem from a study of T-cell memory formation after mild COVID-19. CDR1 is SGHAT and CDR2 is FQNNGV in the germline V gene. CDR3 length: 14 residues. Losses at the gene ends were 4 bases for V and 5 bases for J; bases not matched to a gene: 7. The sequence derives from an adult woman who had mild COVID-19 (a few samples of this study predate the infection). Cell type and time point are not known. The sample comprised PBMCs or a T cell subset sorted from them (not recorded which). This chain connects TRBV11-2 to TRBJ1-2; 7 bases fit TRBD1. This CDR3 is CASSSPGTAYGYTF. The CDR3 DNA follows: TGTGCCAGCAGCTCCCCCGGGACAGCATATGGCTACACCTTC.